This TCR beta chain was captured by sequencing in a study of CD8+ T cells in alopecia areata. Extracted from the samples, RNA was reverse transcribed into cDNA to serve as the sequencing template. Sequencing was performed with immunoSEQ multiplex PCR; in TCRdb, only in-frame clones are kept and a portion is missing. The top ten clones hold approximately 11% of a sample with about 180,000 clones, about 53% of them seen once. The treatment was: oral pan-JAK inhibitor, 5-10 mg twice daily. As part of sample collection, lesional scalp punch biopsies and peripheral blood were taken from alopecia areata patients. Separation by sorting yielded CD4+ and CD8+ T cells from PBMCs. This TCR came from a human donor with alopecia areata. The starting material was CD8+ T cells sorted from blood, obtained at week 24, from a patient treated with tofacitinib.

CDR3 in amino acids: CASSQGEPHNEQFF. The CDR3 bases are TGTGCCAGCAGTCAGGGTGAACCCCACAATGAGCAGTTCTTC. V usage is TRBV27 and J usage is TRBJ2-1; D is perhaps TRBD1 (5 bases). Looked up from germline, CDR1 is MNHEY and CDR2 is SMNVEV (reference sequence). The CDR3 has 14 amino acids. V dropped 5 bases and J dropped 5 bases, with 13 bases sitting between them.